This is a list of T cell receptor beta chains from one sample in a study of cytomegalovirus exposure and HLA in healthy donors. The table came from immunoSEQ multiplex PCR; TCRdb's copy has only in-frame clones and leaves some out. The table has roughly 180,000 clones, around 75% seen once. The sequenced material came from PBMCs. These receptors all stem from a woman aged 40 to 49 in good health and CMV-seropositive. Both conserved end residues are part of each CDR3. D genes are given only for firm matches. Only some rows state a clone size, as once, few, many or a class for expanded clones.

CDR3 DNA: TGTGCCAGTAGTATTGGGACAGGGGTGTATGGCTACACCTTC
CDR3 protein: CASSIGTGVYGYTF
clone size: .
V gene: TRBV19
D gene: TRBD1
J gene: TRBJ1-2

CDR3 DNA: TGTGCCAGCAGTGACCTCAGGACAGGGGTAGCTTTCTTT
CDR3 protein: CASSDLRTGVAFF
clone size: .
V gene: TRBV2
D gene: TRBD1
J gene: TRBJ1-1

CDR3 DNA: TGTGCCAGCAGCTTAGTCGCGGGCCCGTACAATGAGCAGTTCTTC
CDR3 protein: CASSLVAGPYNEQFF
clone size: .
V gene: TRBV11-2
D gene: .
J gene: TRBJ2-1

CDR3 DNA: TGTGCCAGCAGTTTATCCCGGACACCGTCCCACGAGCAGTACTTC
CDR3 protein: CASSLSRTPSHEQYF
clone size: .
V gene: TRBV27
D gene: .
J gene: TRBJ2-7

CDR3 DNA: TGTGCCAGCAGGACCGGGACTAGCGGGCGAAGCTCCTACAATGAGCAGTTCTTC
CDR3 protein: CASRTGTSGRSSYNEQFF
clone size: once
V gene: TRBV27
D gene: TRBD2
J gene: TRBJ2-1

CDR3 DNA: TGTGCCAGCAGCCACAGGGGAGTTTCCTACGAGCAGTACTTC
CDR3 protein: CASSHRGVSYEQYF
clone size: .
V gene: TRBV13
D gene: TRBD1
J gene: TRBJ2-7

CDR3 DNA: TGTGCCAGTAGCAGGGAAACCGGGGAGCTGTTTTTT
CDR3 protein: CASSRETGELFF
clone size: .
V gene: TRBV19
D gene: .
J gene: TRBJ2-2

CDR3 DNA: TGTGCCAGCAGCTTCTCCCGAACTAGCGGGCGCTACGAGCAGTACTTC
CDR3 protein: CASSFSRTSGRYEQYF
clone size: .
V gene: TRBV11-2
D gene: TRBD2
J gene: TRBJ2-7

CDR3 DNA: TGTGCCTGGAGTCCTTTTGGGCCTAGCGGGAGCTACGAGCAGTACTTC
CDR3 protein: CAWSPFGPSGSYEQYF
clone size: few
V gene: TRBV30
D gene: TRBD2
J gene: TRBJ2-7

CDR3 DNA: TGTGCCAGCAGCCGAACAGGGGGCAACTATGGCTACACCTTC
CDR3 protein: CASSRTGGNYGYTF
clone size: .
V gene: TRBV25-1
D gene: TRBD1
J gene: TRBJ1-2

CDR3 DNA: TGTGCCACCAGCAGAGAGGGGGGGAACACTGAAGCTTTCTTT
CDR3 protein: CATSREGGNTEAFF
clone size: few
V gene: TRBV15
D gene: .
J gene: TRBJ1-1

CDR3 DNA: TGTGCCTGGAGTACACTAGCGGGAGGCCAAGAGACCCAGTACTTC
CDR3 protein: CAWSTLAGGQETQYF
clone size: few
V gene: TRBV30
D gene: TRBD2
J gene: TRBJ2-5

CDR3 DNA: TGTGCCAGCAGCAAGGGACTAGCGGGGGCCACAGATACGCAGTATTTT
CDR3 protein: CASSKGLAGATDTQYF
clone size: .
V gene: TRBV7-3
D gene: TRBD2
J gene: TRBJ2-3

CDR3 DNA: TGTGCCAGCAGTGAGAACAGGGCCCGGACTTTGCAGCCCCAGCATTTT
CDR3 protein: CASSENRARTLQPQHF
clone size: .
V gene: TRBV6-1
D gene: .
J gene: TRBJ1-5

CDR3 DNA: TGTGCCAGCAGCTTAAACAGGGGGAATCAGCCCCAGCATTTT
CDR3 protein: CASSLNRGNQPQHF
clone size: .
V gene: TRBV11-2
D gene: TRBD1
J gene: TRBJ1-5

CDR3 DNA: TGTGCCAGCAGCTCCCCCACCTCTAGCGGGAGTAAGCAGTTCTTC
CDR3 protein: CASSSPTSSGSKQFF
clone size: .
V gene: TRBV11-3
D gene: TRBD2
J gene: TRBJ2-1

CDR3 DNA: TGTGCCAGCAGCTCAGAGGGGGCAGGGATGCTCAATCAGCCCCAGCATTTT
CDR3 protein: CASSSEGAGMLNQPQHF
clone size: few
V gene: TRBV7-2
D gene: TRBD1
J gene: TRBJ1-5

CDR3 DNA: TGTGCCAGCAGTCGAGGGACTAGCGGGGATCAAGAGACCCAGTACTTC
CDR3 protein: CASSRGTSGDQETQYF
clone size: .
V gene: TRBV28
D gene: TRBD2
J gene: TRBJ2-5

CDR3 DNA: TGTGCCAGCAGTTTATGGACGGGGGGCATTTACGAGCAGTACTTC
CDR3 protein: CASSLWTGGIYEQYF
clone size: .
V gene: TRBV28
D gene: .
J gene: TRBJ2-7

CDR3 DNA: TGCGCCAGCAGCTTTCTGGGACAGGGGGCTCACGAGCAGTACTTC
CDR3 protein: CASSFLGQGAHEQYF
clone size: .
V gene: TRBV5-1
D gene: TRBD1
J gene: TRBJ2-7

CDR3 DNA: TGTGCCTGGAGTTGGGGACAGGCTAATGAAAAACTGTTTTTT
CDR3 protein: CAWSWGQANEKLFF
clone size: .
V gene: TRBV30
D gene: TRBD1
J gene: TRBJ1-4

CDR3 DNA: TGCGCCAGCAGCTCCTTACCGGGGTACACAGATACGCAGTATTTT
CDR3 protein: CASSSLPGYTDTQYF
clone size: .
V gene: TRBV5-1
D gene: .
J gene: TRBJ2-3

CDR3 DNA: .
CDR3 protein: CASSIRARGLIMNTEAFF
clone size: .
V gene: TRBV27
D gene: .
J gene: TRBJ1-1

CDR3 DNA: TGTGCCAGCAGTGAATCTATAGCGGTTAGAAGCACAGATACGCAGTATTTT
CDR3 protein: CASSESIAVRSTDTQYF
clone size: .
V gene: TRBV25-1
D gene: .
J gene: TRBJ2-3

CDR3 DNA: TGTGCCAGCAGTGAGGTGGTCGGCACTAGCGGGAGGAAGTTCTTC
CDR3 protein: CASSEVVGTSGRKFF
clone size: .
V gene: TRBV2
D gene: TRBD2
J gene: TRBJ2-1

CDR3 DNA: TGTGCCAGCAGCCCCCCACCGGGGCGGGAGGGCTCCTACGAGCAGTACTTC
CDR3 protein: CASSPPPGREGSYEQYF
clone size: .
V gene: TRBV7-9
D gene: TRBD2
J gene: TRBJ2-7

CDR3 DNA: TGTGCCAGCAGCACTACTAGGAGCACAGATACGCAGTATTTT
CDR3 protein: CASSTTRSTDTQYF
clone size: .
V gene: TRBV7-3
D gene: .
J gene: TRBJ2-3

CDR3 DNA: TGTGCCACCAGCAGAGGGGGCACAGGAAACACTGAAGCTTTCTTT
CDR3 protein: CATSRGGTGNTEAFF
clone size: few
V gene: TRBV15
D gene: .
J gene: TRBJ1-1

CDR3 DNA: TGTTCCAGCAGCTCCGGGAGGAGCGGGAGTGGAGATGAGCAGTTCTTC
CDR3 protein: CSSSSGRSGSGDEQFF
clone size: few
V gene: TRBV7-9
D gene: TRBD2
J gene: TRBJ2-1

CDR3 DNA: TGTGCCAGCACCTCGGGAGCTCGAGAGACCCAGTACTTC
CDR3 protein: CASTSGARETQYF
clone size: .
V gene: TRBV5-4
D gene: .
J gene: TRBJ2-5

CDR3 DNA: TGTGCCAGCAGTTACCGCCGCCAGGGCACCACTGAAGCTTTCTTT
CDR3 protein: CASSYRRQGTTEAFF
clone size: .
V gene: TRBV6-5
D gene: .
J gene: TRBJ1-1

CDR3 DNA: TGTGCCAGCAGTGAGGGCGGGAGGGTTGATGAGCAGTTCTTC
CDR3 protein: CASSEGGRVDEQFF
clone size: .
V gene: TRBV6-4
D gene: TRBD2
J gene: TRBJ2-1

CDR3 DNA: TGCAGCGTTGAACCGGGAGTGAGGACCGGGGAGCTGTTTTTT
CDR3 protein: CSVEPGVRTGELFF
clone size: .
V gene: TRBV29-1
D gene: .
J gene: TRBJ2-2

CDR3 DNA: TGCGCCAGCAGCCAGGCCGGGCTAAGGGGCTCTGGCTACACCTTC
CDR3 protein: CASSQAGLRGSGYTF
clone size: .
V gene: TRBV4-1
D gene: .
J gene: TRBJ1-2

CDR3 DNA: TGTGCCAGCAGTAGGGACAGAAGAAATTCACCCCTCCACTTT
CDR3 protein: CASSRDRRNSPLHF
clone size: .
V gene: TRBV6-6
D gene: TRBD1
J gene: TRBJ1-6

CDR3 DNA: TGTGCCAGCAGTCCAGGGTCGTTAAATCAGCCCCAGCATTTT
CDR3 protein: CASSPGSLNQPQHF
clone size: .
V gene: TRBV7-2
D gene: .
J gene: TRBJ1-5

CDR3 DNA: TGCGCCAGCAGCCTCTTTGATCTAGCGGGAGACGTCGGGGAGCTGTTTTTT
CDR3 protein: CASSLFDLAGDVGELFF
clone size: .
V gene: TRBV5-1
D gene: TRBD2
J gene: TRBJ2-2

CDR3 DNA: TGTGCCAGCAGTGAAGGGACTAGCGGGAGCTACGAGCAGTACTTC
CDR3 protein: CASSEGTSGSYEQYF
clone size: .
V gene: TRBV2
D gene: TRBD2
J gene: TRBJ2-7

CDR3 DNA: TGTGCCAGCAGTTCCCGCCGGCCCACGAGGGGCTACACCTTC
CDR3 protein: CASSSRRPTRGYTF
clone size: .
V gene: TRBV27
D gene: .
J gene: TRBJ1-2

CDR3 DNA: TGCGCCAGCGATCGTGACAGGGGGACCGGGGAGCTGTTTTTT
CDR3 protein: CASDRDRGTGELFF
clone size: .
V gene: TRBV10-2
D gene: TRBD1
J gene: TRBJ2-2

CDR3 DNA: TGCAGTGCCACGGGTGGATGGGCGCAGTATTTT
CDR3 protein: CSATGGWAQYF
clone size: .
V gene: TRBV20-1
D gene: .
J gene: TRBJ2-3

CDR3 DNA: TGTGCCAGCAGTACTGACTGGGGGGGGACTGAAGCTTTCTTT
CDR3 protein: CASSTDWGGTEAFF
clone size: once
V gene: TRBV2
D gene: .
J gene: TRBJ1-1

CDR3 DNA: TGTGCCAGCAGTTACCCGACGACAGGGGGGAATCAGCCCCAGCATTTT
CDR3 protein: CASSYPTTGGNQPQHF
clone size: .
V gene: TRBV6-5
D gene: TRBD1
J gene: TRBJ1-5

CDR3 DNA: TGTGCCAGCAGTGAAGGGTCAGTCTGTGGCTACACCTTC
CDR3 protein: CASSEGSVCGYTF
clone size: .
V gene: TRBV2
D gene: .
J gene: TRBJ1-2

CDR3 DNA: TGTGCCAGCAGTTTCCGGGACAGGGTGGACGAGCAGTACTTC
CDR3 protein: CASSFRDRVDEQYF
clone size: .
V gene: TRBV6-1
D gene: TRBD1
J gene: TRBJ2-7

CDR3 DNA: TGTGCCAGCCACGGGGGAGGTGCGGCGGGCTCCTACGAGCAGTACTTC
CDR3 protein: CASHGGGAAGSYEQYF
clone size: .
V gene: TRBV28
D gene: .
J gene: TRBJ2-7

CDR3 DNA: TGCGCCAGCAGCTTGCTCCAGGGTACGAATGAAAAACTGTTTTTT
CDR3 protein: CASSLLQGTNEKLFF
clone size: .
V gene: TRBV5-1
D gene: .
J gene: TRBJ1-4

CDR3 DNA: TGTGCCAGCAGCTTAAGAGACTGTGAAAGCAATCAGCCCCAGCATTTT
CDR3 protein: CASSLRDCESNQPQHF
clone size: few
V gene: TRBV7-9
D gene: .
J gene: TRBJ1-5

CDR3 DNA: TGTGCCAGCTCCACAGACAGGGCGGTCGCCGGGGAGCTGTTTTTT
CDR3 protein: CASSTDRAVAGELFF
clone size: once
V gene: TRBV9
D gene: TRBD1
J gene: TRBJ2-2

CDR3 DNA: TGTGCCAGCACCAAGGGGGGGGCGGACTATGGCTACACCTTC
CDR3 protein: CASTKGGADYGYTF
clone size: .
V gene: TRBV6-1
D gene: .
J gene: TRBJ1-2

CDR3 DNA: TGTGCCAGCAGGGGGACAGTTAACACCGGGGAGCTGTTTTTT
CDR3 protein: CASRGTVNTGELFF
clone size: .
V gene: TRBV2
D gene: TRBD1
J gene: TRBJ2-2

CDR3 DNA: TGCGCCACCCTGGACAGGGTGGAAAATGGCTACACCTTC
CDR3 protein: CATLDRVENGYTF
clone size: .
V gene: TRBV10-2
D gene: TRBD1
J gene: TRBJ1-2

CDR3 DNA: TGTGCCAGTACGGTCACAGGTACAGATACGCAGTATTTT
CDR3 protein: CASTVTGTDTQYF
clone size: once
V gene: TRBV19
D gene: .
J gene: TRBJ2-3

CDR3 DNA: TGCGCCAGCAGCTTGGAGGGACAGGGTCGAGGCTACACCTTC
CDR3 protein: CASSLEGQGRGYTF
clone size: .
V gene: TRBV5-1
D gene: TRBD1
J gene: TRBJ1-2

CDR3 DNA: TGTGCCAGTAGTTCATCTAGCGTCGATACGCAGTATTTT
CDR3 protein: CASSSSSVDTQYF
clone size: .
V gene: TRBV19
D gene: .
J gene: TRBJ2-3

CDR3 DNA: TGTGCCAGCAGCTTATCCCTAGCTAGCTACAATGAGCAGTTCTTC
CDR3 protein: CASSLSLASYNEQFF
clone size: .
V gene: TRBV7-9
D gene: .
J gene: TRBJ2-1

CDR3 DNA: TGCGCCAGCAGCCAAGAGCCAGGGATAGGGTCCTACGAGCAGTACTTC
CDR3 protein: CASSQEPGIGSYEQYF
clone size: .
V gene: TRBV4-1
D gene: .
J gene: TRBJ2-7

CDR3 DNA: TGTGCCAGCAGCCTGGAGGATTACAATGAGCAGTTCTTC
CDR3 protein: CASSLEDYNEQFF
clone size: .
V gene: TRBV9
D gene: .
J gene: TRBJ2-1

CDR3 DNA: TGCGCCAGCAGCCAACCTACAGGGTTTGCCGAGCAGTACTTC
CDR3 protein: CASSQPTGFAEQYF
clone size: .
V gene: TRBV4-1
D gene: .
J gene: TRBJ2-7